The clone carrying this T cell receptor (beta chain) was seen at least ten times. During its preparation, the TCRbeta library received unique molecular identifiers. TCRdb re-derived calls from the PCR reads in MiXCR, one entry per CDR3 protein. The sample lists about 72,000 distinct CDR3 sequences, around 7.9% seen once, with 2% to 3% in the top ten. Trimming took 4 bases from V and 3 from J; bases not matched to a gene: 11. CDR3 length: 16 amino acids. Germline loops: CDR1 SGHRS, CDR2 YFSETQ. This sample is drawn from a study of T-cell reconstitution after alpha-beta-depleted transplantation in children.

The rearrangement joins TRBV5-1 to TRBJ2-3, with 7 bases aligning to TRBD1. The sequence came from a human donor who donated a stem cell graft to a child with acute lymphoblastic leukemia. The source was PBMCs from the stem cell graft donor, collected from the stem cell graft. The CDR3 loop reads CASSALITGVTDTQYF. The CDR3 DNA sequence: TGCGCCAGCAGCGCCTTGATCACAGGGGTAACAGATACGCAGTATTTT. Using reference TRBV5-1 and TRBJ2-3 for the parts outside the CDR3, the full variable domain is KAGVTQTPRYLIKTRGQQVTLSCSPISGHRSVSWYQQTPGQGLQFLFEYFSETQRNKGNFPGRFSGRQFSNSRSEMNVSTLELGDSALYLCASSALITGVTDTQYFGPGTRLTVL.